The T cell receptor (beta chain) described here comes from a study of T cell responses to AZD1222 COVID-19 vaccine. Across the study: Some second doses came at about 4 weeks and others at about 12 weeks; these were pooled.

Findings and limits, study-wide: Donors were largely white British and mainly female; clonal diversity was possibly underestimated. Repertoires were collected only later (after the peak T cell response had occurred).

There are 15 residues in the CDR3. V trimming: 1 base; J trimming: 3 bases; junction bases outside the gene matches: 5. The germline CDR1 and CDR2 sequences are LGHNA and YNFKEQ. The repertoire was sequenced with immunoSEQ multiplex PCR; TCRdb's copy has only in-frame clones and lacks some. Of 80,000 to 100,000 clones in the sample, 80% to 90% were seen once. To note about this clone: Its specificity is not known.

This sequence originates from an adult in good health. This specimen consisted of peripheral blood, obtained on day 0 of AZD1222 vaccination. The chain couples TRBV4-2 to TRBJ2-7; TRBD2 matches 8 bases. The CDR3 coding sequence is TGTGCCAGCAGCCAAGTGGCTAGCGGGTTCTACGAGCAGTACTTC. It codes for CASSQVASGFYEQYF.